These 5 T cell receptor beta chains were sequenced from one sample in a study of molecular identifiers for immune sequencing clone quantification. In TCRdb, the PCR reads were re-called with MiXCR into one record per CDR3 protein. The repertoire holds nearly 650,000 distinct CDR3 sequences, over 25% seen once, with 0.78% in the top ten. Source material: naive CD8+ T cells from blood, with Jurkat cell RNA spiked in. Subset reported: FACS-sorted CD8+CD4-CCR7+CD45RA+ naive T cells. These receptors were obtained from a human donor in good health. Some libraries in this study had Jurkat cell RNA spiked in.

This clonotype has ten or more counts. The J gene is TRBJ2-2, the V gene TRBV29-1, with a weak D call TRBD2 (6 bases). This CDR3 region has 12 residues. CDR1 and CDR2 from the germline V gene are SQVTM and ANQGSEA. The V end was cut by 4 bases, the J end by 7 bases, with 10 bases between. This CDR3 reads CSVVSRDGELFF. The CDR3 DNA reads as TGCAGCGTTGTTTCGCGGGACGGGGAGCTGTTTTTT.

This clonotype was observed many times. The chain joins TRBV6-2 or TRBV6-3 to TRBJ2-1; D unresolved. The germline gives CDR1 MNHEY, CDR2 SVGEGT. V was pared by 6 bases and J by 6 bases, with 6 bases between. This CDR3 spans 11 amino acids. CDR3 sequence (DNA): TGTGCCAGCAGCTCTCCCAATGAGCAGTTCTTC. Protein: CASSSPNEQFF.

This chain joins TRBV4-1 and TRBJ2-7; tentative D call: TRBD1 (6 bases). The V end was cut by 3 bases, the J end by 5 bases, with 11 bases between. This CDR3 has 13 residues. Per the germline V gene, CDR1 is MGHRA and CDR2 is YSYEKL. CDR3 DNA sequence: TGCGCCAGCAGCCAGACAGGTAGCCACGAGCAGTACTTC. Translated, it gives CASSQTGSHEQYF.

Worth noting for this clonotype: This may arise from a read error, as a much more abundant clone is one base away. The chain uses TRBV7-9 and TRBJ2-1; 10 bases are a match to TRBD2. This CDR3 spans 15 amino acids. Trimming cost V 6 bases and J 7 bases; bases outside gene matches: 9. Germline V gene lookup returns CDR1 SEHNR and CDR2 FQNEAQ (reference sequence). The CDR3 sequence is CASRPSGGWMNEQFF. CDR3 nucleotide sequence: TGTGCCAGCAGACCTAGCGGGGGATGGATGAATGAGCAGTTCTTC. Full variable domain (missing parts from reference TRBV7-9 and TRBJ2-1): DTGVSQNPRHKITKRGQNVTFRCDPISEHNRLYWYRQTLGQGPEFLTYFQNEAQLEKSRLLSDRFSAERPKGSFSTLEIQRTEQGDSAMYLCASRPSGGWMNEQFFGPGTRLTVL.

This clonotype was recorded at least ten times. The chain links TRBV5-4 to TRBJ1-3; D unclear. Germline V gene data show CDR1 as SGHNT and CDR2 as YYREEE (reference sequence). This CDR3 spans 12 amino acids. The CDR3 spells CAGSGSGNTIYF. Here the CDR3 DNA reads TGTGCGGGGAGCGGCTCTGGAAACACCATATATTTT.